These 15 T cell receptor beta chains were sequenced from one sample in a study of blood T cell repertoires in COVID-19. Only in-frame clones appear in the TCRdb table, and some are missing; sequencing was by immunoSEQ multiplex PCR. The sample has tens of thousands of clones, around nine tenths seen once. Material: peripheral blood. The receptors shown here come from a man over 45 with active COVID-19.

CDR3 coding DNA: TGTGCCTGGAGTACCCGGGACTACCGGTACAATGAGCAGTTCTTC. As protein: CAWSTRDYRYNEQFF. This chain joins TRBV30 and TRBJ2-1; 7 bases line up with TRBD2. V was clipped by 2 bases and J by 4 bases; unmatched bases: 8. In germline, CDR1 is GTSNPN, CDR2 SVGIG (reference sequence). CDR3 size: 15 residues.

The V call is TRBV7-2, the J call TRBJ2-2, with D possibly TRBD2 on 5 matching bases. Trimming shortened V by 1 base and J by 7 bases, and 16 bases separated the two germline ends. The germline gives CDR1 SGHTA, CDR2 FQGNSA. There are 16 residues in the CDR3. The CDR3 DNA reads as TGTGCCAGCAGCTTAGAAAGCGGTGGGGTATGCGGGGAGCTGTTTTTT. Translation gives CASSLESGGVCGELFF.

The V and J genes are TRBV10-3 and TRBJ2-7; 11 positions match TRBD1. This CDR3 has 15 amino acids. V lost 0 bases to trimming and J lost 2 bases; unmatched junction nucleotides: 0. The germline V gene encodes CDR1 ENHRY and CDR2 SYGVKD. The DNA for the CDR3 is TGTGCCATCAGTGAGTCGGGACAGGGGGCCTACGAGCAGTACTTC. It is translated as CAISESGQGAYEQYF.

Here the CDR3 DNA reads TGCGCCAGCAGCCAAGGCCCCAGGGTGAACATTCAGTACTTC. This codes for CASSQGPRVNIQYF. This chain joins TRBV4-1 and TRBJ2-4; a possible D gene is TRBD1 (5 bases). The CDR3 has 14 residues. The germline CDR1 and CDR2 sequences are MGHRA and YSYEKL. V was pared by 1 base and J by 7 bases, with 11 bases between.

A single count supports this clone. This chain uses TRBV9 with TRBJ2-7; 7 positions agree with TRBD2. Germline values: CDR1 SGDLS, CDR2 YYNGEE. The CDR3 spans 15 residues. The V and J ends lost 0 bases and 2 bases, in that order; junction bases with no gene match: 5. This CDR3 reads CASSVAASGPYEQYF. In nucleotides, the CDR3 is TGTGCCAGCAGCGTAGCTGCTAGCGGACCCTACGAGCAGTACTTC. The whole variable domain, filled in from reference TRBV9 and TRBJ2-7, reads DSGVTQTPKHLITATGQRVTLRCSPRSGDLSVYWYQQSLDQGLQFLIQYYNGEERAKGNILERFSAQQFPDLHSELNLSSLELGDSALYFCASSVAASGPYEQYFGPGTRLTVT.

The table lists this clone with a count of one. The chain recombines TRBV7-3 with TRBJ2-5; 10 nucleotides agree with TRBD2. The CDR3 extends over 15 amino acids. V lost 6 bases, J lost 5 bases, and 9 bases stayed unmatched. CDR1 and CDR2 (germline): SGHTA, FQGTGA. CDR3 residues: CASRLPGLATETQYF. In DNA, the CDR3 is TGTGCCAGCAGGTTACCGGGACTAGCGACGGAGACCCAGTACTTC.

CDR3 loop: CASSRGLDYNEQFF. DNA for the CDR3: TGTGCCAGCAGCCGGGGACTAGACTACAATGAGCAGTTCTTC. The V and J genes are TRBV11-3 and TRBJ2-1; 8 bases fit TRBD2. CDR3 length equals 14 residues. With 5 bases clipped from V and 3 bases from J, the junction kept 3 bases outside the gene matches. Per the germline V gene, CDR1 is SGHNT and CDR2 is YENEEA.

The J gene is TRBJ2-3, the V gene TRBV5-4; 9 nucleotides agree with TRBD1. The V segment lost 4 bases and the J segment 0 bases; nucleotides outside the gene matches: 3. This CDR3 has 15 amino acids. Per germline, CDR1 SGHNT and CDR2 YYREEE (reference sequence). DNA for the CDR3: TGTGCCAGCAGCGTGGACAGGGGTAGCACAGATACGCAGTATTTT. Encoded protein: CASSVDRGSTDTQYF.

The chain joins TRBV5-5 to TRBJ2-3; TRBD1 agrees at 10 bases. The CDR3 length is 15 residues. With V trimmed by 2 bases and J by 4 bases, 4 bases remained unmatched. Per germline, CDR1 SGHKS and CDR2 YYEKEE (reference sequence). The CDR3 coding sequence is TGTGCCAGCAGCTTAGGGACAGGGGTCCCAGATACGCAGTATTTT. The encoded protein is CASSLGTGVPDTQYF.

The CDR3 loop is CASSQEGQGDEKLFF. Here the CDR3 DNA reads TGTGCCAGCAGCCAAGAGGGACAGGGCGATGAAAAACTGTTTTTT. V usage is TRBV7-2 and J usage is TRBJ1-4; 9 bases are shared with TRBD1. V shed 5 bases, J shed 6 bases, and the junction held 7 bases outside the gene matches. The CDR3 is 15 amino acids. Germline V lookup: CDR1 SGHTA, CDR2 FQGNSA.

V and J are TRBV19 and TRBJ1-1; tentative D call: TRBD1 (6 bases). V lost 1 base and J lost 1, with 10 bases in between. The CDR3 has 15 residues. Germline V gene data show CDR1 as LNHDA and CDR2 as SQIVND (reference sequence). For the CDR3, the DNA is TGTGCCAGTAGTATAGCGGGGACACCGAACACTGAAGCTTTCTTT. Translating gives CASSIAGTPNTEAFF.

The chain recombines TRBV11-2 with TRBJ2-3, with TRBD2 identical over 9 bases. J was trimmed by 1 base and V by 4 bases; bases with no gene match: 15. The CDR3 consists of 19 residues. The germline V gene has CDR1 SGHAT and CDR2 FQNNGV. The CDR3 loop is CASSSRRRGGVLGTDTQYF. The CDR3 region has the DNA TGTGCCAGCAGCTCGAGGAGGCGGGGGGGAGTTTTGGGCACAGATACGCAGTATTTT.

Here the CDR3 reads CSVETPGQGYEQYF. CDR3 DNA sequence: TGCAGCGTTGAAACTCCGGGACAGGGGTACGAGCAGTACTTC. The J gene is TRBJ2-7, the V gene TRBV29-1; 10 bases map to TRBD1. The CDR3 extends over 14 amino acids. In germline, CDR1 is SQVTM, CDR2 ANQGSEA. J lost 4 bases, V lost 2 bases, and 5 bases had no gene match.

The rearrangement joins TRBV7-9 to TRBJ2-7; weak D call: TRBD2 (5 bases). Deletions cut 3 bases from V and 3 bases from J, with 12 bases between. This CDR3 contains 14 residues. CDR1 is SEHNR, CDR2 FQNEAQ, per germline (reference sequence). The CDR3 DNA follows: TGTGCCAGCAGCTTTGGGCTAGAGGGCTACGAGCAGTACTTC. Translated: CASSFGLEGYEQYF.

The chain couples TRBV19 to TRBJ2-1; 13 positions match TRBD2. V lost 5 bases to trimming and J lost 7 bases; unmatched junction nucleotides: 8. This CDR3 comprises 16 residues. Germline assignment: CDR1 LNHDA and CDR2 SQIVND (reference sequence). For the CDR3, the DNA is TGTGCCAGTAGTCCGTCCACTAGCGGGAGGGTTAATGAGCAGTTCTTC. This translates into CASSPSTSGRVNEQFF.